This TCR beta chain derives from a study of blood T cell repertoires in COVID-19 (TCRdb year 2020). For the wider study: Samples covering the acute and convalescent phases of COVID-19 were provided by collaborators in the United States, Italy and Spain. Where available, HLA class I and class II types were taken from metadata supplied by the sample provider and were not determined by assay-based typing. The samples were drawn from two sources: the first 160 participants of the ongoing ImmuneRACE study, and 1,000 to 1,500 subjects contributed by 6 global collaborators. The dataset comprised deeply sampled blood TCRbeta repertoires from subjects exposed to, actively infected with, or recovered from COVID-19. The material from the prospective study consisted of cDNA or gDNA derived from T cells, B-cell-depleted T cells, or PBMCs. Sample metadata almost always included a de-identified subject ID, COVID-19 status, age in years and sex. The repertoires were released in a freely available public database intended as a resource for research on the immune response to SARS-CoV-2.

This clone was detected a few times. The target of this receptor is not known. Base qualities were left out, and no much larger clone turns up one base away. The CDR3 starts with the cysteine, ends with the phenylalanine, and has 14 residues. Only CDR3 DNA remains: 42 bases, in frame from the first base. V is pared back by 5 bases and J by 3 bases, with 11 bases lying between the germline termini. CDR1 SEHNR and CDR2 FQNEAQ are derived from the germline V gene (reference sequence). What the work shows at the level of the full study, not this receptor alone: The quantity of clinical and demographic metadata differed by source and by participant and was supplied without curation.

At one collaborating source in Seattle, patients were enrolled during active infection and were followed longitudinally through the course of disease. The collaborating institutions used their own protocols to collect whole blood in K2EDTA tubes. For TCRbeta analysis, collaborator samples were shipped as frozen whole blood, as isolated PBMCs, or as DNA extracted from either sample type. TCRbeta CDR3 regions were amplified from genomic DNA using the immunoSEQ Assay, a bias-controlled multiplex PCR. As for how the authors treated the data: Nucleated cell counts per sample were estimated from amplification of reference gene primers within the assay. To quantify the absolute abundance of each unique TCRbeta CDR3 rearrangement, sequence reads were collapsed and filtered. For each sample, productive Simpson clonality was calculated as the square root of Simpson's diversity index across productive rearrangements. TCRdb obtained this table from immuneACCESS and retained in-frame rearrangements with V and J assigned. These tables miss some clones; where compared with another copy, unresolved V genes account for less than half of the shortfall, and the remainder is unexplained. That table is the source of V, J and clone size, and D and trimming were worked out from the DNA. This sample holds a few hundred thousand clones; 80% to 85% were observed only once. The biggest ten clones account for under 8.5% of the sample.

This TCR was sampled from an elderly woman with COVID-19, enrolled during active disease. Source material: peripheral blood. The chain is made from TRBV7-9 and TRBJ1-5, with a tentative D gene TRBD1 over 5 matching bases. The CDR3 corresponds to CASSPGRANQPQHF. The sequenced DNA: TGTGCCAGCAGCCCAGGGAGGGCCAATCAGCCCCAGCATTTT.